This T cell receptor (beta chain) came from a study of cytomegalovirus exposure and HLA in healthy donors. Overall study results and limits: What was likely a sequencing artifact was a cluster of highly shared sequence variants. Data from an earlier analysis indicated that most TCR beta V segments were productive either about 87% or about 30% of the time. In a later analysis, TCR beta V- and J-gene trimming showed a link to a missense DCLRE1C variant. Some segments of the V type, notably TRBV6-2 and TRBV6-3, were excluded as indistinguishable.

Primers included in the PCR were 60 Vbeta and 13 Jbeta primers. Sequenced by immunoSEQ multiplex PCR; TCRdb stores in-frame clones only, minus some. The data show 220,000 or so clones, with roughly 80% seen just once and 3.5% to 4% held by the top ten. This CDR3 has 15 amino acids. V lost 5 bases, J lost 5 bases, and 18 bases lay in between. From germline, CDR1 is LNHDA and CDR2 SQIVND (reference sequence). This clone has a single count. No antigen is known for it. The origin of this receptor is a male donor in good health and CMV-seronegative. The rearrangement joins TRBV19 to TRBJ1-2; D is possibly TRBD1 (5 bases). Sequenced material: PBMCs. The CDR3 sequence is CASSRGKSIFYGYTF. The CDR3 DNA reads TGTGCCAGTAGTCGGGGGAAATCGATATTTTATGGCTACACCTTC.